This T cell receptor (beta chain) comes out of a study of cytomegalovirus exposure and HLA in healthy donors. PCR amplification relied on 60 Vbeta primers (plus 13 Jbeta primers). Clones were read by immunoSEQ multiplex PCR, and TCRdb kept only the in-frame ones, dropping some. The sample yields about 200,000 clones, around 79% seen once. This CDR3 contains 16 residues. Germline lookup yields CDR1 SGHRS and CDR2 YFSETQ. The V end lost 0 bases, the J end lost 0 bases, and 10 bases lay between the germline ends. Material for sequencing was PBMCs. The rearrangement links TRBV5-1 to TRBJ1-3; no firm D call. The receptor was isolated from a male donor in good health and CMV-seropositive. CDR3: CASSLAPQDSGNTIYF. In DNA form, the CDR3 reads TGCGCCAGCAGCTTGGCACCTCAGGACTCTGGAAACACCATATATTTT. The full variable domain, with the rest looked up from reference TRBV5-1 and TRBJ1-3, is KAGVTQTPRYLIKTRGQQVTLSCSPISGHRSVSWYQQTPGQGLQFLFEYFSETQRNKGNFPGRFSGRQFSNSRSEMNVSTLELGDSALYLCASSLAPQDSGNTIYFGEGSWLTVV.